This T cell receptor (beta chain) is drawn from a study of blood T cell repertoires in COVID-19. The CDR3 is 14 amino acids. Germline CDR1 and CDR2: SGHKS and YYEKEE (reference sequence). Deletions cut 4 bases from V and 2 bases from J, with 12 bases between. Libraries were prepared by immunoSEQ multiplex PCR; TCRdb keeps only in-frame clonotypes and omits some of them. The sample carries 300,000 to 400,000 clones, 85% to 90% recorded once. This sequence originates from a woman aged 18 to 35 who had recovered from COVID-19. The specimen sequenced was PBMCs or T cells enriched from blood (not recorded which). This rearrangement joins TRBV5-5 to TRBJ1-1; D unclear. This CDR3 is CASSIPGSNTEAFF. In nucleotides, the CDR3 is TGTGCCAGCAGCATTCCCGGGTCCAACACTGAAGCTTTCTTT. The full variable domain, with the rest looked up from reference TRBV5-5 and TRBJ1-1, is DAGVTQSPTHLIKTRGQQVTLRCSPISGHKSVSWYQQVLGQGPQFIFQYYEKEERGRGNFPDRFSARQFPNYSSELNVNALLLGDSALYLCASSIPGSNTEAFFGQGTRLTVV.